What follows are 28 T cell receptor beta chains derived from one specimen sequenced in a study of T and B cells in COVID-19 patients. BIOMED2 TRB-A/B primer pools were used in multiplex TRB PCR. TCRdb re-called the multiplex PCR reads through MiXCR, storing one row per CDR3 protein. The top ten hold 2.8% of the sample, which has 20,000 to 25,000 distinct CDR3 sequences, around 28% seen once. Each TRB amplification used about 230-550 ng of genomic DNA from blood. Material for sequencing was blood. The receptors originated from a human donor who had recovered from COVID-19.

This clonotype was counted between two and nine times. The chain joins TRBV6-1 to TRBJ2-1, with TRBD1 matching 9 bases. The CDR3 contains 15 residues. The V gene's germline CDR1 is MNHNS and CDR2 SASEGT. The V gene end was trimmed by 1 base and the J gene end by 4 bases; junction bases not matched to a gene: 2. Here the CDR3 DNA reads TGTGCCAGCAGTGAAGGGACAGGGGCATACAATGAGCAGTTCTTC. It yields the protein CASSEGTGAYNEQFF.

In this sample, this clonotype turned up many times. The chain uses TRBV27 and TRBJ2-1; D remains ambiguous. There are 13 residues in the CDR3. Deletions cut 2 bases from V and 3 bases from J, with 5 bases between. Per germline, CDR1 MNHEY and CDR2 SMNVEV (reference sequence). DNA for the CDR3: TGTGCCAGCAGTTTACGGAACTACAATGAGCAGTTCTTC. Translated: CASSLRNYNEQFF.

A few counts support this clonotype. In DNA form, the CDR3 reads TGTGCCAGCAGTTTGGTTGGACAGGGGCAGTACTTC. It translates to CASSLVGQGQYF. The chain couples TRBV12-3 or TRBV12-4 to TRBJ2-7, with 8 bases aligning to TRBD1. The CDR3 has 12 residues. Trimming took 3 bases from V and 9 from J; bases not matched to a gene: 4.

This chain links TRBV15 with TRBJ1-5, with D perhaps matching TRBD1 (5 bases). The germline V gene encodes CDR1 LNHNV and CDR2 YYDKDF (reference sequence). Deletions cut 0 bases from V and 11 bases from J, with 14 bases between. This CDR3 is 14 amino acids long. The CDR3 DNA follows: TGTGCCACCAGCAGAGATAGCGGGGGTGAAGCCCAGCATTTT. The encoded protein is CATSRDSGGEAQHF.

In nucleotides, the CDR3 is TGCAGTGCTATCCCGCGTGGGCACTATGGCTACACCTTC. This encodes CSAIPRGHYGYTF. The gene calls are TRBV20-1 and TRBJ1-2; D gene ambiguous. V lost 4 bases and J 3 bases, leaving 12 bases between the germline ends. Germline CDR1 DFQATT, CDR2 SNEGSKA (reference sequence). CDR3 length: 13 amino acids.

This sequence joins TRBV12-3 or TRBV12-4 and TRBJ1-1; the D is unclear. V lost 2 bases and J 4 bases, leaving 14 bases between the germline ends. The CDR3 sequence is 15 residues long. The CDR3 coding sequence is TGTGCCAGCAGTTTAATCCCAAATCGCGGCACTGAAGCTTTCTTT. Translating it yields CASSLIPNRGTEAFF.

This chain joins TRBV30 and TRBJ2-7; 10 bases are shared with TRBD2. The CDR3 runs to 16 residues. Germline lookup yields CDR1 GTSNPN and CDR2 SVGIG (reference sequence). V gave up 2 bases and J gave up 1 base; unmatched junction bases: 8. This CDR3 reads CAWSKASGSRSYEQYF. In DNA, the CDR3 is TGTGCCTGGAGTAAGGCTAGCGGGAGCAGGTCCTACGAGCAGTACTTC.

The gene calls are TRBV20-1 and TRBJ2-3; no clear D. The CDR3 runs to 14 residues. Per the germline V gene, CDR1 is DFQATT and CDR2 is SNEGSKA (reference sequence). Trimming removed 0 bases from V and 0 bases from J, with 7 bases in between. This CDR3 is CSARDSSSTDTQYF. CDR3 bases: TGCAGTGCTAGAGATAGTAGCAGCACAGATACGCAGTATTTT.

This chain connects TRBV30 to TRBJ1-5; maybe TRBD1 (5 bases). The CDR3 loop spans 15 amino acids. V lost 5 bases, J lost 7 bases, and 21 bases lay in between. Germline CDR1 and CDR2: GTSNPN and SVGIG (reference sequence). CDR3 DNA: TGTGCCTGGGTCAAGGGGTCCGCGGACGAGCAGCCCCAGCATTTT. It specifies CAWVKGSADEQPQHF.

This clonotype was picked up a small number of times. The chain has TRBV20-1 and TRBJ1-2; possibly TRBD1 for D (5 bases). This CDR3 region has 13 residues. V was cut by 0 bases and J by 6 bases, with 11 bases left in between. The V gene's germline CDR1 is DFQATT and CDR2 SNEGSKA (reference sequence). CDR3 sequence (DNA): TGCAGTGCTAGAGAGACAGACCTTAATGGCTACACCTTC. It translates to CSARETDLNGYTF.

This clonotype ranks as medium-sized. The chain couples TRBV29-1 to TRBJ1-5; D is unclear. The CDR3 length is 13 residues. Trimming left V 4 bases short and J 0 bases short, with 7 bases between. Germline loops: CDR1 SQVTM, CDR2 ANQGSEA. In DNA form, the CDR3 reads TGCAGCGTTGTCACGGATAGCAATCAGCCCCAGCATTTT. Protein: CSVVTDSNQPQHF.

V is TRBV20-1 and J is TRBJ2-3, with 8 bases identical to TRBD1. This CDR3 comprises 13 residues. V dropped 7 bases and J dropped 4; count of bases not matched to a gene: 7. Germline CDR1 is DFQATT and CDR2 is SNEGSKA (reference sequence). CDR3 protein: CSVDREAPDTQYF. In DNA, the CDR3 is TGCAGTGTGGACAGGGAAGCCCCAGATACGCAGTATTTT.

The gene calls are TRBV5-4 and TRBJ1-2; D is possibly TRBD1 (5 bases). CDR3 size: 13 residues. In germline, CDR1 is SGHNT, CDR2 YYREEE (reference sequence). Trimming shortened V by 4 bases and J by 1 base, and 8 bases separated the two germline ends. The CDR3 is CASSPDSNYGYTF. DNA of the CDR3: TGTGCCAGCAGCCCCGACAGTAACTATGGCTACACCTTC.

This clonotype came up many times. This chain joins TRBV19 and TRBJ2-7; 10 nucleotides align to TRBD1. V lost 5 bases and J lost 12; bases outside the gene matches: 10. In germline, CDR1 is LNHDA, CDR2 SQIVND (reference sequence). CDR3 size: 13 residues. In nucleotides, the CDR3 is TGTGCCAGTAGTCCCGGGACAGGGGTGGTTCCGTACTTC. Translated, it gives CASSPGTGVVPYF.

This chain's CDR3 is CASSPGLNQPQHF. The CDR3 DNA reads as TGTGCCAGTAGTCCGGGACTTAATCAGCCCCAGCATTTT. The chain uses TRBV19 and TRBJ1-5, with D perhaps TRBD1 (5 bases). In germline, CDR1 is LNHDA, CDR2 SQIVND (reference sequence). There are 13 residues in the CDR3. V dropped 5 bases and J dropped 4 bases, with 9 bases sitting between them.

The chain recombines TRBV6-5 with TRBJ1-1; D is perhaps TRBD1 (6 bases). Deletions cut 1 base from V and 4 bases from J, with 7 bases between. The CDR3 runs 13 residues. CDR1 and CDR2 (germline): MNHEY, SVGAGI. CDR3 sequence (DNA): TGTGCCAGCAGTTACTTAGGGGGCACTGAAGCTTTCTTT. Protein sequence: CASSYLGGTEAFF.

In this sample, this clonotype is medium-sized. The CDR3 DNA reads TGTGCCAGTAGTATAGGAGGTGGCACAGATACGCAGTATTTT. As protein: CASSIGGGTDTQYF. This chain connects TRBV19 to TRBJ2-3; no clear D gene. The CDR3 covers 14 residues. The V end was cut by 1 base, the J end by 1 base, with 6 bases between. Per the germline V gene, CDR1 is LNHDA and CDR2 is SQIVND (reference sequence).

The table lists this clonotype with a few counts. This chain connects TRBV5-1 to TRBJ2-3; D may correspond to TRBD1 or TRBD2 (5 bases each). CDR1 and CDR2 from the germline V gene are SGHRS and YFSETQ. The CDR3 contains 14 residues. Trimming stripped 4 bases from V and 1 base from J, with 10 bases between. CDR3 DNA sequence: TGCGCCAGCAGCGGCCGGGACGGCACAGATACGCAGTATTTT. Translating it yields CASSGRDGTDTQYF.

V is TRBV12-5 and J is TRBJ1-6, with a weak D call TRBD1 (5 bases). Trimming took off 0 bases at V and 0 bases at J, with 9 bases between the two ends. Germline assignment: CDR1 LGHNT and CDR2 FRNRAP. This CDR3 contains 17 residues. The chain's CDR3 is CASGLVLGGSYNSPLHF. The CDR3 coding sequence is TGTGCTAGTGGTTTGGTACTGGGGGGCTCCTATAATTCACCCCTCCACTTT. Supplemented by reference TRBV12-5 and TRBJ1-6, the full variable domain reads DARVTQTPRHKVTEMGQEVTMRCQPILGHNTVFWYRQTMMQGLELLAYFRNRAPLDDSGMPKDRFSAEMPDATLATLKIQPSEPRDSAVYFCASGLVLGGSYNSPLHFGNGTRLTVT.

V is TRBV20-1 and J is TRBJ2-3; 9 bases map to TRBD1. The J segment lost 1 base and the V segment lost 0 bases, leaving 2 bases of the junction unmatched. Germline V gene data show CDR1 as DFQATT and CDR2 as SNEGSKA (reference sequence). This CDR3 has 15 residues. In DNA form, the CDR3 reads TGCAGTGCTAGAGAAGACAGGGGGGGCACAGATACGCAGTATTTT. Translation: CSAREDRGGTDTQYF.

This clonotype was picked up a small number of times. This rearrangement joins TRBV7-6 to TRBJ1-4; D gene unclear. Trimming removed 1 base at V and 0 bases at J, with 6 bases between. The CDR3 spans 15 residues. Germline V gives CDR1 SGHVS, CDR2 FNYEAQ. This CDR3 is CASSLERPTNEKLFF. The CDR3 DNA is TGTGCCAGCAGCTTAGAACGGCCAACTAATGAAAAACTGTTTTTT. The whole variable domain, filled in from reference TRBV7-6 and TRBJ1-4, reads GAGVSQSPRYKVTKRGQDVALRCDPISGHVSLYWYRQALGQGPEFLTYFNYEAQQDKSGLPNDRFSAERPEGSISTLTIQRTEQRDSAMYRCASSLERPTNEKLFFGSGTQLSVL.

The chain recombines TRBV12-3 or TRBV12-4 with TRBJ1-5, with unresolved D. The CDR3 covers 14 residues. Deletions cut 6 bases from V and 0 bases from J, with 9 bases between. CDR3 protein: CASRSTYSNQPQHF. DNA of the CDR3: TGTGCCAGCAGGTCGACCTATAGCAATCAGCCCCAGCATTTT.

The chain uses TRBV12-3 or TRBV12-4 and TRBJ2-5, with 8 bases fitting TRBD1. This CDR3 is 16 amino acids long. The V and J ends lost 2 bases and 4 bases, in that order; junction bases with no gene match: 9. The DNA of the CDR3 is TGTGCCAGCAGTTTAAACGCAGGGGGCATAGGAGAGACCCAGTACTTC. Amino acid sequence: CASSLNAGGIGETQYF.

This clonotype was counted a few times. The chain recombines TRBV30 with TRBJ2-1, with 10 bases matching TRBD2. Germline assignment: CDR1 GTSNPN and CDR2 SVGIG (reference sequence). V trimming: 0 bases; J trimming: 0 bases; junction bases outside the gene matches: 5. The CDR3 sequence is 17 residues long. DNA of the CDR3: TGTGCCTGGAGTGTAAGCCGGACTAGCGGCTCCTACAATGAGCAGTTCTTC. This sequence encodes CAWSVSRTSGSYNEQFF. Combining the CDR3 with reference TRBV30 and TRBJ2-1 gives the whole variable domain SQTIHQWPATLVQPVGSPLSLECTVEGTSNPNLYWYRQAAGRGLQLLFYSVGIGQISSEVPQNLSASRPQDRQFILSSKKLLLSDSGFYLCAWSVSRTSGSYNEQFFGPGTRLTVL.

Only a few counts were recorded for this clonotype. The gene calls are TRBV6-6 and TRBJ1-5; no clear D gene. V was trimmed by 2 bases and J by 0 bases, leaving 8 bases between them. Germline assignment: CDR1 MNHNY and CDR2 SVGAGI (reference sequence). There are 15 residues in the CDR3. This CDR3 is CASSYAGGSNQPQHF. Written as DNA, the CDR3 is TGTGCCAGCAGTTACGCCGGAGGTAGCAATCAGCCCCAGCATTTT.

This chain uses TRBV10-3 with TRBJ2-1; tentatively, D is TRBD2 (7 bases). CDR1 ENHRY and CDR2 SYGVKD come from the germline V gene. V was trimmed by 7 bases and J by 1 base, leaving 17 bases between them. This CDR3 contains 16 residues. The CDR3 nucleotides are TGTGCCATCACCAACAGGGAGGGCAATTCCTACAATGAGCAGTTCTTC. It is translated as CAITNREGNSYNEQFF.

The V gene is TRBV18, the J gene TRBJ1-6, with TRBD1 matching 9 bases. The junction had 2 bases not matched to a gene; V was cut back by 1 base and J by 4 bases. Looked up from germline, CDR1 is KGHSH and CDR2 is LQKENI. This CDR3 contains 16 residues. For the CDR3, the DNA is TGTGCCAGCTCACCACTGGGACAGGGTTATAATTCACCCCTCCACTTT. Protein: CASSPLGQGYNSPLHF.

In this sample, this clonotype turned up many times. This chain uses TRBV5-4 with TRBJ2-3; tentative D call: TRBD1 (6 bases). Trimming removed 4 bases at V and 5 bases at J, with 17 bases between. Per germline, CDR1 SGHNT and CDR2 YYREEE (reference sequence). This CDR3 has 15 amino acids. The CDR3 is CASSISDSHQDTQYF. CDR3 DNA: TGTGCCAGCAGCATATCGGACAGCCACCAAGATACGCAGTATTTT.